This T cell receptor (beta chain) comes out of a study of blood T cell repertoires in COVID-19. The V end was cut by 2 bases, the J end by 0 bases, with 13 bases between. CDR3 length equals 15 residues. The germline gives CDR1 SQVTM, CDR2 ANQGSEA. The repertoire was sequenced with immunoSEQ multiplex PCR; TCRdb's copy has only in-frame clones and lacks some. Of around 450,000 clones listed, about nine tenths were seen once; the top ten hold roughly 0.72%. This clone was counted only a few times. The clonotype comes from a woman under 30 who had recovered from COVID-19. The chain joins TRBV29-1 to TRBJ1-1; possibly TRBD1 for D (5 bases). The sample was PBMCs or T cells enriched from blood (not recorded which). Here the CDR3 reads CSVERGRGLNTEAFF. CDR3 sequence (DNA): TGCAGCGTTGAACGTGGGAGGGGCTTGAACACTGAAGCTTTCTTT. Together with reference TRBV29-1 and TRBJ1-1, the CDR3 gives the full variable domain: SAVISQKPSRDICQRGTSLTIQCQVDSQVTMMFWYRQQPGQSLTLIATANQGSEATYESGFVIDKFPISRPNLTFSTLTVSNMSPEDSSIYLCSVERGRGLNTEAFFGQGTRLTVV.